The sequence of this T cell receptor (beta chain) was determined in a study of T cells after yellow fever vaccination. CDR3 length: 13 residues. CDR1 SGDLS and CDR2 YYNGEE come from the germline V gene. Trimming shortened V by 3 bases and J by 4 bases, and 8 bases separated the two germline ends. Template switching with 5'RACE generated the TCR cDNA and added a universal primer site and UMIs. TCRdb re-derived calls from the 5' RACE reads in MiXCR, one entry per CDR3 protein. The data contain approximately 170,000 distinct CDR3 sequences, 8% to 13% of them seen just once; the ten biggest clones take up 35% to 40%. This clonotype showed up just a few times. Antigen specificity is unknown. General observations from the study: Post-booster repertoires contained most primary-vaccination clones again (about 95% CD4, 88% CD8).

The rearrangement uses TRBV9 and TRBJ2-1, with D unclear. The source is a man younger than 35 who received the YFV17D yellow fever vaccine. Sequencing used CD8+ T cells sorted from PBMCs, obtained 15 days after the yellow fever booster vaccination. The CDR3 sequence is CASSATEYNEQFF. The CDR3 DNA follows: TGTGCCAGCAGCGCAACTGAGTACAATGAGCAGTTCTTC.